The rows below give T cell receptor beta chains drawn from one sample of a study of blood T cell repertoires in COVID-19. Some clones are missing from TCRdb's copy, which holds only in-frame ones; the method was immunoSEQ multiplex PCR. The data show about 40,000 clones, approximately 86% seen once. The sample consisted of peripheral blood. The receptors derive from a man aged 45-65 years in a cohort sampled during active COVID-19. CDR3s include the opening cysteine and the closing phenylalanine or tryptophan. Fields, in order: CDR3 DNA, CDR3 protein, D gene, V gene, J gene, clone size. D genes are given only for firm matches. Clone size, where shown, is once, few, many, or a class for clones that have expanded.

CDR3 DNA: TGTGCCTGGAGTCCTAGCGGGGTAGAGACCCAGTACTTC; CDR3 protein: CAWSPSGVETQYF; D gene: TRBD2; V gene: TRBV30; J gene: TRBJ2-5; clone size: once
CDR3 DNA: TGTGCCAGCAGCTTAGGGAGCGGCTCGAGGACCGGGGAGCTGTTTTTT; CDR3 protein: CASSLGSGSRTGELFF; D gene: .; V gene: TRBV7-6; J gene: TRBJ2-2; clone size: once
CDR3 DNA: TGTGCCACCAGTGATTCCGGGACAAATGAAGCTTTCTTT; CDR3 protein: CATSDSGTNEAFF; D gene: .; V gene: TRBV24-1; J gene: TRBJ1-1; clone size: many
CDR3 DNA: TGTGCCAGCAGCCCCAGGGGCAACAATGAGCAGTTCTTC; CDR3 protein: CASSPRGNNEQFF; D gene: .; V gene: TRBV6-5; J gene: TRBJ2-1; clone size: .
CDR3 DNA: TGTGCCAGCTCACCTTATTCGACATCTTTCACTGAAGCTTTCTTT; CDR3 protein: CASSPYSTSFTEAFF; D gene: .; V gene: TRBV18; J gene: TRBJ1-1; clone size: once
CDR3 DNA: TGTGCCAGCAGCGCACCCGGGGGGAACACTGAAGCTTTCTTT; CDR3 protein: CASSAPGGNTEAFF; D gene: .; V gene: TRBV7-6; J gene: TRBJ1-1; clone size: .
CDR3 DNA: TGTGCCAGCAGCCCCCAGGAGGCTAGTGAGCAGTTCTTC; CDR3 protein: CASSPQEASEQFF; D gene: .; V gene: TRBV13; J gene: TRBJ2-1; clone size: once
CDR3 DNA: TGTGCCAGCAAGCCCGGGGACTCCTACGAGCAGTACTTC; CDR3 protein: CASKPGDSYEQYF; D gene: .; V gene: TRBV7-8; J gene: TRBJ2-7; clone size: .
CDR3 DNA: TGTGCCAGCAGCCCCCTGCGGGTGACAGATACGCAGTATTTT; CDR3 protein: CASSPLRVTDTQYF; D gene: .; V gene: TRBV11-1; J gene: TRBJ2-3; clone size: .
CDR3 DNA: TGCAGCGTTGAAGGAGGAGATAACTATGGCTACACCTTC; CDR3 protein: CSVEGGDNYGYTF; D gene: .; V gene: TRBV29-1; J gene: TRBJ1-2; clone size: .
CDR3 DNA: TGTGCCAGCTCACCGACTAGCGGGGTCCAAGAGACCCAGTACTTC; CDR3 protein: CASSPTSGVQETQYF; D gene: TRBD2; V gene: TRBV18; J gene: TRBJ2-5; clone size: .
CDR3 DNA: TGTGCCAGCCGGGCCCCAGGGTATTCACCCCTCCACTTT; CDR3 protein: CASRAPGYSPLHF; D gene: .; V gene: TRBV12-3/TRBV12-4; J gene: TRBJ1-6; clone size: .
CDR3 DNA: TGTGCCAGCAGTCCCCCGGGACAGGGAGTCCAGCCCCAGCATTTT; CDR3 protein: CASSPPGQGVQPQHF; D gene: TRBD1; V gene: TRBV3-1/TRBV3-2; J gene: TRBJ1-5; clone size: once
CDR3 DNA: TGTGCCAGCAGCGTAAGAATCGGACAGCTTGATGGCTACACCTTC; CDR3 protein: CASSVRIGQLDGYTF; D gene: .; V gene: TRBV9; J gene: TRBJ1-2; clone size: once
CDR3 DNA: TGTGCCAGCATCGGGACAGCCGCCCACTATGGCTACACCTTC; CDR3 protein: CASIGTAAHYGYTF; D gene: TRBD1; V gene: TRBV2; J gene: TRBJ1-2; clone size: .
CDR3 DNA: TGTGCCAGCAGCTTAGGAACTAGCGGGGGCCCTCGGGATGAGCAGTTCTTC; CDR3 protein: CASSLGTSGGPRDEQFF; D gene: TRBD2; V gene: TRBV7-3; J gene: TRBJ2-1; clone size: .
CDR3 DNA: TGTGCCAGCAGTCCTAACTCCTACAATGAGCAGTTCTTC; CDR3 protein: CASSPNSYNEQFF; D gene: .; V gene: TRBV27; J gene: TRBJ2-1; clone size: .
CDR3 DNA: TGTGCCAGCAAGGGGTTGGCAAGCCTGGGCTACACCTTC; CDR3 protein: CASKGLASLGYTF; D gene: .; V gene: TRBV13; J gene: TRBJ1-2; clone size: .
CDR3 DNA: TGTGCCAGCAGCTTGGTCGACTCGGGCACCGGGGAGCTGTTTTTT; CDR3 protein: CASSLVDSGTGELFF; D gene: .; V gene: TRBV5-4; J gene: TRBJ2-2; clone size: .
CDR3 DNA: TGTGCCAGCAGCGACCGAGCGGGGGGGATGACAGATACGCAGTATTTT; CDR3 protein: CASSDRAGGMTDTQYF; D gene: TRBD2; V gene: TRBV11-3; J gene: TRBJ2-3; clone size: .
CDR3 DNA: TGTGCCAGCAGCTTAGAGTCGACAGGAGTAAATGAAAAACTGTTTTTT; CDR3 protein: CASSLESTGVNEKLFF; D gene: .; V gene: TRBV13; J gene: TRBJ1-4; clone size: .
CDR3 DNA: TGTGCCAGCAGCCCCGCCAGGGTAAATGAAAAACTGTTTTTT; CDR3 protein: CASSPARVNEKLFF; D gene: .; V gene: TRBV7-2; J gene: TRBJ1-4; clone size: .
CDR3 DNA: TGTGCCAGCAGCGTAGGCGGGGGCGACGAGCAGTACTTC; CDR3 protein: CASSVGGGDEQYF; D gene: .; V gene: TRBV9; J gene: TRBJ2-7; clone size: .
CDR3 DNA: TGTGCCAGCAGCGTAGCAGGTTCTGGAAACACCATATATTTT; CDR3 protein: CASSVAGSGNTIYF; D gene: .; V gene: TRBV9; J gene: TRBJ1-3; clone size: once
CDR3 DNA: TGTGCCAGCAGCTTAACCTCGGGACTAGCGGGGGGGCAGAATGAGCAGTTCTTC; CDR3 protein: CASSLTSGLAGGQNEQFF; D gene: TRBD2; V gene: TRBV7-3; J gene: TRBJ2-1; clone size: .
CDR3 DNA: TGTGCCAGCAGCCCACCGGTGGGGGCCTTAGGGGATGAGCAGTTCTTC; CDR3 protein: CASSPPVGALGDEQFF; D gene: .; V gene: TRBV3-1/TRBV3-2; J gene: TRBJ2-1; clone size: .
CDR3 DNA: TGCAGCGCCCTCGCCGCCTCGAGCTCCTACGAGCAGTACTTC; CDR3 protein: CSALAASSSYEQYF; D gene: .; V gene: TRBV29-1; J gene: TRBJ2-7; clone size: few
CDR3 DNA: TGCGCCAGCAGCTTGTTTGGGACAGGGGAAGGGGCCAACGTCCTGACTTTC; CDR3 protein: CASSLFGTGEGANVLTF; D gene: TRBD1; V gene: TRBV5-1; J gene: TRBJ2-6; clone size: .
CDR3 DNA: TGTGCCAGCAGCAAAGGGGGGACAGAGAGCTCCTACAATGAGCAGTTCTTC; CDR3 protein: CASSKGGTESSYNEQFF; D gene: .; V gene: TRBV21-1; J gene: TRBJ2-1; clone size: .
CDR3 DNA: TGTGCCACCAGCTCGGGGGGGGTTGAAGCTTTCTTT; CDR3 protein: CATSSGGVEAFF; D gene: .; V gene: TRBV7-9; J gene: TRBJ1-1; clone size: .
CDR3 DNA: TGTGCCAGCAGCCTCAAGGCTAGCACCGGGGAGCTGTTTTTT; CDR3 protein: CASSLKASTGELFF; D gene: .; V gene: TRBV5-4; J gene: TRBJ2-2; clone size: .
CDR3 DNA: TGCGCCAGCAGCTTGAACATAATGAATGAGCAGTTCTTC; CDR3 protein: CASSLNIMNEQFF; D gene: .; V gene: TRBV5-1; J gene: TRBJ2-1; clone size: .
CDR3 DNA: TGTGCCAGCTCACCGAGGAATTACCCGGACTTCGTCTCTGGAAACACCATATATTTT; CDR3 protein: CASSPRNYPDFVSGNTIYF; D gene: .; V gene: TRBV18; J gene: TRBJ1-3; clone size: .
CDR3 DNA: TGTGCCAGAAGCCGTACTAGCGACCGCACAGATACGCAGTATTTT; CDR3 protein: CARSRTSDRTDTQYF; D gene: TRBD2; V gene: TRBV5-3; J gene: TRBJ2-3; clone size: .
CDR3 DNA: TGTGCCAGCAGTTACTCGACCGGAGGGCAAGGGCAGTTCTTC; CDR3 protein: CASSYSTGGQGQFF; D gene: .; V gene: TRBV6-5; J gene: TRBJ2-1; clone size: .
CDR3 DNA: TGTGCCAGTCGGGGGAATGGCTACACCTTC; CDR3 protein: CASRGNGYTF; D gene: .; V gene: TRBV19; J gene: TRBJ1-2; clone size: .
CDR3 DNA: TGTGCCAGCAGCGTTTGGGGGACAGGGGGAGAGCCCCAGCATTTT; CDR3 protein: CASSVWGTGGEPQHF; D gene: TRBD1; V gene: TRBV9; J gene: TRBJ1-5; clone size: .
CDR3 DNA: TGTGCCAGCAGCCCTCAGCGGGGGGGCCGAGAGGAGACCCAGTACTTC; CDR3 protein: CASSPQRGGREETQYF; D gene: TRBD2; V gene: TRBV7-9; J gene: TRBJ2-5; clone size: .
CDR3 DNA: TGTGCCAGCAGACCTTCCGGGACAGGGCCCTATGGCTACACCTTC; CDR3 protein: CASRPSGTGPYGYTF; D gene: TRBD1; V gene: TRBV6-5; J gene: TRBJ1-2; clone size: .
CDR3 DNA: TGTGCCAGCAGTTTAGGTCTGAACTATGGCTACACCTTC; CDR3 protein: CASSLGLNYGYTF; D gene: .; V gene: TRBV12-3/TRBV12-4; J gene: TRBJ1-2; clone size: .
CDR3 DNA: TGTGCCAGCCGCCCGGGGTCCGGGGAGCTGTTTTTT; CDR3 protein: CASRPGSGELFF; D gene: .; V gene: TRBV6-6; J gene: TRBJ2-2; clone size: few
CDR3 DNA: TGTGCCAGCAGCTTCGGCGACTACTACGAGCAGTACTTC; CDR3 protein: CASSFGDYYEQYF; D gene: .; V gene: TRBV5-6; J gene: TRBJ2-7; clone size: .
CDR3 DNA: TGTGCCACCATGACAGGGGGCACTGAAGCTTTCTTT; CDR3 protein: CATMTGGTEAFF; D gene: TRBD1; V gene: TRBV24-1; J gene: TRBJ1-1; clone size: .
CDR3 DNA: TGTGCCAGCTCCGGGGCCCTCGCGGGGGGGAACACCGGGGAGCTGTTTTTT; CDR3 protein: CASSGALAGGNTGELFF; D gene: TRBD2; V gene: TRBV2; J gene: TRBJ2-2; clone size: .
CDR3 DNA: TGTGCCAGCAGCCCCTGGAGTCTCCTCACAGATACGCAGTATTTT; CDR3 protein: CASSPWSLLTDTQYF; D gene: .; V gene: TRBV6-2/TRBV6-3; J gene: TRBJ2-3; clone size: .
CDR3 DNA: TGCGCCAGCAGCCTTATACAGGGGGGGCAAGAGACCCAGTACTTC; CDR3 protein: CASSLIQGGQETQYF; D gene: .; V gene: TRBV4-1; J gene: TRBJ2-5; clone size: .
CDR3 DNA: TGTGCCAGCAGTGAAATCTGGGGACTCGGGCAAATCGGGAGCAATCAGCCCCAGCATTTT; CDR3 protein: CASSEIWGLGQIGSNQPQHF; D gene: .; V gene: TRBV6-1; J gene: TRBJ1-5; clone size: .
CDR3 DNA: TGTGCCAGCTCCCAAGGACAGCCGAGCTCCTACAATGAGCAGTTCTTC; CDR3 protein: CASSQGQPSSYNEQFF; D gene: .; V gene: TRBV18; J gene: TRBJ2-1; clone size: .
CDR3 DNA: TGTGCCAGCAGTCCCCTGCTAACTAGCGGGGGGTTTCACGAGCAGTACTTC; CDR3 protein: CASSPLLTSGGFHEQYF; D gene: TRBD2; V gene: TRBV6-2/TRBV6-3; J gene: TRBJ2-7; clone size: .
CDR3 DNA: TGTGCCAGCAGCGCCAACAGGGGCGCTAACTATGGCTACACCTTC; CDR3 protein: CASSANRGANYGYTF; D gene: TRBD1; V gene: TRBV9; J gene: TRBJ1-2; clone size: .
CDR3 DNA: TGCGCCACCAAGACTATGACTAGCGGGAGGGACGGGGACACAGATACGCAGTATTTT; CDR3 protein: CATKTMTSGRDGDTDTQYF; D gene: TRBD2; V gene: TRBV10-2; J gene: TRBJ2-3; clone size: .
CDR3 DNA: TGTGCCAGCAGGACAGGGGGCAACACTGAAGCTTTCTTT; CDR3 protein: CASRTGGNTEAFF; D gene: TRBD1; V gene: TRBV27; J gene: TRBJ1-1; clone size: few
CDR3 DNA: TGTGCCAGCAGCTGGACAGGATTCAATCAGCCCCAGCATTTT; CDR3 protein: CASSWTGFNQPQHF; D gene: TRBD1; V gene: TRBV5-5; J gene: TRBJ1-5; clone size: .
CDR3 DNA: TGTGCCAGCAGTGAAGCGCGGGGGGATGAGCAGTTCTTC; CDR3 protein: CASSEARGDEQFF; D gene: TRBD2; V gene: TRBV2; J gene: TRBJ2-1; clone size: .
CDR3 DNA: TGTGCCAGCAGTCTCGCAGGGGTGGGTTGGAACACTGAAGCTTTCTTT; CDR3 protein: CASSLAGVGWNTEAFF; D gene: .; V gene: TRBV6-2/TRBV6-3; J gene: TRBJ1-1; clone size: .
CDR3 DNA: TGCGCCAGCCGCCCTACAGCTATGAACACTGAAGCTTTCTTT; CDR3 protein: CASRPTAMNTEAFF; D gene: .; V gene: TRBV5-1; J gene: TRBJ1-1; clone size: .